The rows below give T cell receptor beta chains drawn from one sample of a study of response to subunit inactivated influenza vaccine. MiXCR, run by TCRdb on the RT-PCR reads, gives a single entry per CDR3 protein. The sample lists 540,000 or so distinct CDR3 sequences, roughly 13% occurring once. The sample was PBMCs from blood, taken 35 to 45 days after vaccination. All receptors derive from a man aged 50 or older who received an inactivated influenza vaccine. CDR3s leave out the opening cysteine and the closing phenylalanine or tryptophan. The order of the fields is V gene, CDR3 length, CDR3 protein.

TRBV20-1,13,SAAIGASTYNEQF
TRBV29-1,11,SVGVGASYEQY
TRBV20-1,12,SARGDASTDTQY
TRBV7-2,11,ASSRSSYNEQF
TRBV5-1,13,ASSLGGRGLEPQH
TRBV7-6,13,ASSPLAGAHRAQY
TRBV28,12,ASTPTDSSYEQY
TRBV7-2,13,ASSPGPKRGTEAF
TRBV20-1,14,SARDRAKWASDTQY
TRBV28,13,ASSLFLSPTYEQY
TRBV20-1,11,SARRQAVDTQY
TRBV10-3,11,AITGGSNQPQH
TRBV20-1,12,SATPGTGSYEQY
TRBV10-2,12,ASSDRGSADTQY
TRBV5-1,12,ASSVQGARYEQY
TRBV12-3/TRBV12-4,12,ASARTGMNTEAF
TRBV20-1,10,SAKMGQNGYT
TRBV20-1,11,SAPQGGRETQY
TRBV12-3/TRBV12-4,12,ASRPDRSPYEQY
TRBV6-5,13,ASSYSWGGEGGYT
TRBV5-5,12,ASSLPGQADTQY
TRBV5-1,14,ASSFSGVWNQETQY
TRBV20-1,12,SARASSGANVLT
TRBV7-3,14,ASSLNPSGRAGELF
TRBV9,14,ASSFTGQGAGETQY
TRBV25-1,13,ASSDIGTSTGELF
TRBV15,13,ATSRDFRETGELF
TRBV7-9,10,ASSLGRSEQY
TRBV12-3/TRBV12-4,14,ASSFNGAGSNQPQH
TRBV6-2/TRBV6-3,11,ASSRPVNTEAF
TRBV7-2,13,ASSPYRGGNQPQH
TRBV28,13,ASSSQRGNTGELF
TRBV11-1,17,ASSLIGRTGSMLVTEAF
TRBV2,8,ASRIETQY
TRBV4-1,13,ASSPYGVGTDTQY
TRBV12-3/TRBV12-4,10,ASHVGTDTQY